This T cell receptor (beta chain) was recovered during a study of T cells in Graves' hyperthyroidism and ophthalmopathy. Ten or more counts support this clonotype. Unmatched junction bases numbered 9, after V lost 0 bases and J lost 7 bases. Germline V gene sequence: CDR1 MNHEY, CDR2 SVGEGT. This CDR3 is built from 19 residues. RNA transcripts were the template for amplifying TCR beta CDR3 regions. Using the HTBI primer set, a first-round RT-PCR was run on the TCR CDR3. TCRdb reanalysed the multiplex PCR reads using MiXCR and keeps one entry per CDR3 protein. The table lists about 560,000 distinct CDR3 sequences, 14% of them singletons.

The clonotype originates from a woman between 40 and 55 years old with Graves' hyperthyroidism. Sequencing used blood. The chain uses TRBV6-2 or TRBV6-3 and TRBJ2-1; 16 nucleotides line up with TRBD2. Here the CDR3 DNA reads TGTGCCAGCAGTTACTCCCCGGGACTAGCGGGAGGGCCTAGGAATGAGCAGTTCTTC. Translating gives CASSYSPGLAGGPRNEQFF.